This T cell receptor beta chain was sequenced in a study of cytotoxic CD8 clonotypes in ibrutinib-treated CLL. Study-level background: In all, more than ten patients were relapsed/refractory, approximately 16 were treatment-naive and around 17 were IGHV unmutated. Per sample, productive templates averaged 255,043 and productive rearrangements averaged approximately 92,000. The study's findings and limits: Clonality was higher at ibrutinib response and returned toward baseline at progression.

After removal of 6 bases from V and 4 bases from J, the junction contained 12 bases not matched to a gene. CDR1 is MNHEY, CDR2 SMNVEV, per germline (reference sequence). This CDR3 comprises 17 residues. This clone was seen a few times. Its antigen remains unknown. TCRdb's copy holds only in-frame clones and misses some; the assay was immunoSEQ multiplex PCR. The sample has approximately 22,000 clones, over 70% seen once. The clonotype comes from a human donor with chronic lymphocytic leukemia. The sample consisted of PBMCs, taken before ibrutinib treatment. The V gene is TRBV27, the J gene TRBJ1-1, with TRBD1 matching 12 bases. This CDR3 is CASREGQGAGGRTEAFF. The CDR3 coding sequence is TGTGCCAGCAGGGAGGGACAGGGGGCTGGAGGGCGCACTGAAGCTTTCTTT.